This T cell receptor beta chain was observed in a study of regulatory T cells in long-lasting Graves disease. As to time point: newly diagnosed GD, antithyroid drugs for less than 3 months. PBMCs were the source of the RNA used for TCR sequencing. To make TCR beta libraries, researchers used iRepertoire HTBI primers and Arm-PCR of CDR3 regions. TCRdb reprocessed the multiplex PCR reads with MiXCR, giving one entry per CDR3 protein. The data show more than 300,000 distinct CDR3 sequences, roughly 12% seen once. Looked up from germline, CDR1 is MGHRA and CDR2 is YSYEKL. The ends lost 4 bases at V and 0 bases at J; junction bases unmatched: 16. The CDR3 has 20 amino acids. These data were likewise used in another study, on T cells in Graves' hyperthyroidism and ophthalmopathy.

Specimen: peripheral blood mononuclear cells (PBMCs), collected at new diagnosis, from a patient treated with antithyroid drugs. The origin of this receptor is a woman between 18 and 30 years old with Graves disease. The genes are TRBV4-1 and TRBJ2-7, with 12 bases aligning to TRBD2. This CDR3 reads CASSRDSRTSGNSRSYEQYV. The CDR3, as DNA: TGCGCCAGCAGCCGAGACAGTCGGACTAGCGGGAACTCCCGCTCCTACGAGCAGTACGTC.